This TCR beta chain was recorded in a study of blood T cell repertoires in COVID-19. For the study at large: COVID-19 samples, acute and convalescent, were from the United States, Italy and Spain. PBMCs, B-cell-depleted T cells, or T cells were the source of the cDNA or gDNA that made up the material.

In the study's own analysis: Nucleated cell counts were estimated from reference gene primer amplification. Measured with immunoSEQ multiplex PCR; TCRdb has only the in-frame clones, and not every one. V and J calls and clone size are given by that table; D and trimming were obtained from the DNA. The repertoire holds roughly 100,000 clones, about four fifths seen once, with 8% to 9.5% in the top ten. Germline values: CDR1 KGHSH, CDR2 LQKENI. The CDR3 extends over 19 amino acids. V shed 3 bases and J shed 6 bases, with 29 bases lying between them. This sequence joins TRBV18 and TRBJ1-2, with a tentative D call TRBD1 (6 bases). The receptor was isolated from a woman in her sixties or seventies with acute or convalescent COVID-19. The material sequenced was peripheral blood. This CDR3 is CASSPLSGGQLWGVDGYTF. CDR3 DNA: TGTGCCAGCTCACCCCTATCCGGGGGGCAGCTATGGGGAGTGGATGGCTACACCTTC.